These T cell receptor beta chains were read from a single sample in a study of blood T cell repertoires in COVID-19. Some clones are missing from TCRdb's copy, which holds only in-frame ones; the method was immunoSEQ multiplex PCR. The repertoire holds about 55,000 clones, with 70% to 75% as singletons. Sequencing was done on a sample of peripheral blood. These receptors came from a woman in her seventies with acute or convalescent COVID-19. CDR3s include the opening cysteine and the closing phenylalanine or tryptophan. The D gene is left open where the match is weak. Rows may omit the clone size; those that give it use once, few, many or a size class.

- | TRBJ1-1 | TRBV9 | - | TGTGCCAGCAGCGTAGCTCCGGGCGGGGGCACTGAAGCTTTCTTT | CASSVAPGGGTEAFF
- | TRBJ1-1 | TRBV7-3 | - | TGTGCCAGCAGCTTCACGAGGAACACTGAAGCTTTCTTT | CASSFTRNTEAFF
- | TRBJ1-4 | TRBV6-5 | TRBD1 | TGTGCCAGCAGGAAGACAGGGCTGGGAGAAAAACTGTTTTTT | CASRKTGLGEKLFF
- | TRBJ1-3 | TRBV7-3 | - | TGTGCCAGCAGTCTTGGGCATCAGACCGCCTCTGGAAACACCATATATTTT | CASSLGHQTASGNTIYF
- | TRBJ2-5 | TRBV20-1 | TRBD2 | TGCAGTGCTAGTCGGACTAGCGGGGGAGAGACCCAGTACTTC | CSASRTSGGETQYF
few | TRBJ2-2 | TRBV14 | - | TGTGCCAGCAGCCAACTGAGGAGAACTCTTAGTGGCACCGGGGAGCTGTTTTTT | CASSQLRRTLSGTGELFF
- | TRBJ1-1 | TRBV27 | - | TGTGCCAGCAGGCGGGAAGTTGGGACTGAAGCTTTCTTT | CASRREVGTEAFF
- | TRBJ2-1 | TRBV5-5 | - | TGTGCCAGCAGCTTGTTGTCGCGCGGGCGCTCCTACAATGAGCAGTTCTTC | CASSLLSRGRSYNEQFF
- | TRBJ1-6 | TRBV30 | - | TGTGGAACGACAGTCAGTCGTGGGTCACCCCTCCACTTT | CGTTVSRGSPLHF
- | TRBJ2-7 | TRBV5-1 | - | TGCGCCAGCAGCATGGGTTATTCCTACGAGCAGTACTTC | CASSMGYSYEQYF
- | TRBJ2-7 | TRBV25-1 | - | TGTGCCAGCAGTGAATTCGGAGGGGGCGAATACGAGCAGTACTTC | CASSEFGGGEYEQYF
few | TRBJ1-2 | TRBV6-2/TRBV6-3 | TRBD1 | TGTGCCAGCAGTTACGGACAGGGGGCAATCTATGGCTACACCTTC | CASSYGQGAIYGYTF
- | TRBJ1-1 | TRBV6-5 | TRBD1 | TGTGCCAGCACTACTACAGGGGTTAACACTGAAGCTTTCTTT | CASTTTGVNTEAFF
- | TRBJ1-2 | TRBV19 | - | TGTGCCAGTAGTATAGATCTCGGGGACATCGTCTTCTTC | CASSIDLGDIVFF
- | TRBJ1-1 | TRBV19 | - | TGTGCCAGTAGTAGGCTGAACACTGAAGCTTTCTTT | CASSRLNTEAFF
- | TRBJ2-1 | TRBV5-4 | - | TGTGCCAGCAGTTTTTCTAGTTGGGAGCAGTTCTTC | CASSFSSWEQFF
- | TRBJ1-5 | TRBV2 | TRBD1 | TGTGCCAGCAGTTTCCAGGGGGCACTCAATCAGCCCCAGCATTTT | CASSFQGALNQPQHF
few | TRBJ1-2 | TRBV12-2 | - | TGTGCAAGTCGCTTAGATCCGCAGGGGCCGTGGTATGGCTACACCTTC | CASRLDPQGPWYGYTF
- | TRBJ2-1 | TRBV18 | - | TGTGCCAGCTCACCACGTACCAGTGAGCAGTTCTTC | CASSPRTSEQFF
few | TRBJ1-1 | TRBV5-1 | TRBD1 | TGCGCCACCGGGACAGGGGATTCCATGAACACTGAAGCTTTCTTT | CATGTGDSMNTEAFF
- | TRBJ1-2 | TRBV10-3 | TRBD1 | TGTGCCATCAACCGGGACAGGGCTAACTATGGCTACACCTTC | CAINRDRANYGYTF
few | TRBJ1-2 | TRBV9 | TRBD1 | TGTGCCAGCAGCCTGGGACAGGGGGCGAATAACTATGGCTACACCTTC | CASSLGQGANNYGYTF
- | TRBJ2-3 | TRBV18 | TRBD1 | TGTGCCAGCTCACGGGGGTCGGGACAGGGCACAGATACGCAGTATTTT | CASSRGSGQGTDTQYF
- | TRBJ1-4 | TRBV15 | - | TGTGCCACCAGCAGAGCGAGGCAGTCAACTAATGAAAAACTGTTTTTT | CATSRARQSTNEKLFF
- | TRBJ1-6 | TRBV11-2 | TRBD1 | TGTGCCAGCAGCTCACTATGGACAGGGAGGAATTCACCCCTCCACTTT | CASSSLWTGRNSPLHF
few | TRBJ1-1 | TRBV19 | TRBD1 | TGTGCCGCCAGTAGTAAAGGGCCAGGGGGGAGGAACACTGAAGCTTTCTTT | CAASSKGPGGRNTEAFF
few | TRBJ2-7 | TRBV20-1 | TRBD1 | TGCAGTGCTAGTAGGCTGCAGGGACAGAACTACGAGCAGTACTTC | CSASRLQGQNYEQYF
- | TRBJ1-4 | TRBV5-4 | TRBD1 | TGTGCCAGCAGCGCTGCAACGGGACAGGGGAGGGAAAAACTGTTTTTT | CASSAATGQGREKLFF
- | TRBJ2-2 | TRBV7-3 | - | TGTGCCAGCAGCCGAGGCGCCGGGGAGCTGTTTTTT | CASSRGAGELFF
- | TRBJ1-1 | TRBV9 | - | TGTGCCAGCAGCGTAGACGCCAGGCCCATATACACTGAAGCTTTCTTT | CASSVDARPIYTEAFF
- | TRBJ2-5 | TRBV21-1 | - | TGTGCCAGCAGCAAAGCGGGGGGAAGACAGCAAGAGACCCAGTACTTC | CASSKAGGRQQETQYF
few | TRBJ1-1 | TRBV30 | - | TGTGCCTGGAGTGCGGCCTTCAGGGGTAACACTGAAGCTTTCTTT | CAWSAAFRGNTEAFF